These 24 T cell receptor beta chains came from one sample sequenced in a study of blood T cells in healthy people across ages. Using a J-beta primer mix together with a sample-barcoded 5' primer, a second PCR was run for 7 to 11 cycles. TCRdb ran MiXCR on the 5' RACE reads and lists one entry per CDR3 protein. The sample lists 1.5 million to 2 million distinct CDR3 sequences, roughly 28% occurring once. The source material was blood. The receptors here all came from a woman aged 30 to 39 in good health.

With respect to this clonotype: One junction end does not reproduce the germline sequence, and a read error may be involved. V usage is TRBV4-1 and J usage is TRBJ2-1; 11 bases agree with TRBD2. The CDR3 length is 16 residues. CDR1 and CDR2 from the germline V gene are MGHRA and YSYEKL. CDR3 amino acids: CASCHPSGGIFNEQFF. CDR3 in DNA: TGCGCCAGCTGCCACCCTAGCGGGGGGATCTTCAATGAGCAGTTCTTC.

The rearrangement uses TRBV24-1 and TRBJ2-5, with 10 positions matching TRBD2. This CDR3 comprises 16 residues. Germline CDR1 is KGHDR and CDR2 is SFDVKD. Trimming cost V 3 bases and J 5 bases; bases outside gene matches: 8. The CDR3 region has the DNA TGTGCCACCAGTGATGAAAGCGGGGGGGCCGGGGAGACCCAGTACTTC. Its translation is CATSDESGGAGETQYF.

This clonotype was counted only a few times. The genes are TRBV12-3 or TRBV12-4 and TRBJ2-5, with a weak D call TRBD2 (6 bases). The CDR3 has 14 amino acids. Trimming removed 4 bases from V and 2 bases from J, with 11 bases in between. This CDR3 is CASSSGTRQETQYF. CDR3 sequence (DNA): TGTGCCAGCAGTTCCGGGACTCGACAAGAGACCCAGTACTTC.

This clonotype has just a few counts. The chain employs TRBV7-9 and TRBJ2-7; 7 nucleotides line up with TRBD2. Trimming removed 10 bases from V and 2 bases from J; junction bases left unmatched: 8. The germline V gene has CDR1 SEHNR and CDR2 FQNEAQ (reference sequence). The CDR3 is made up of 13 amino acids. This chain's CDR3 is CAISGGAAYEQYF. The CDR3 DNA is TGTGCCATCTCGGGGGGAGCGGCCTACGAGCAGTACTTC.

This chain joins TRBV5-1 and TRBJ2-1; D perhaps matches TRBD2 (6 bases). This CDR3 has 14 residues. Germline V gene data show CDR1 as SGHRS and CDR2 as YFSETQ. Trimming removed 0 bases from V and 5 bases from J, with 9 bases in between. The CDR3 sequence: CASSLERAHNEQFF. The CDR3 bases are TGCGCCAGCAGCTTGGAGCGGGCACACAATGAGCAGTTCTTC.

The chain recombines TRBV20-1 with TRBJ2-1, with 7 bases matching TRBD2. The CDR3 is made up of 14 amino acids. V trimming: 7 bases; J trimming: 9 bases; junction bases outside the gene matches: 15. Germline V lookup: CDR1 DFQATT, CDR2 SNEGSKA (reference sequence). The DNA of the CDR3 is TGCAGTGGTGGAACCGGGACTACAAGTGGTGAGCAGTTCTTC. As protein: CSGGTGTTSGEQFF.

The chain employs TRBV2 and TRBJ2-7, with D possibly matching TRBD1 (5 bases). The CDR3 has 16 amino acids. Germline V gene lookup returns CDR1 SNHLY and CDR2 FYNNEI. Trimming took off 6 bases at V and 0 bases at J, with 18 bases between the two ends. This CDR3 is CASREHQGSSSYEQYF. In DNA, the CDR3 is TGTGCCAGCAGGGAGCACCAGGGATCTAGCTCCTACGAGCAGTACTTC.

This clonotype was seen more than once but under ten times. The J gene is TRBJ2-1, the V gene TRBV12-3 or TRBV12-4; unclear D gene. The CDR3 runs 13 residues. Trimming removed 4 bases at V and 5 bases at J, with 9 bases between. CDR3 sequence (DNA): TGTGCCAGCAGTTACGTTAGCAACAATGAGCAGTTCTTC. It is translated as CASSYVSNNEQFF.

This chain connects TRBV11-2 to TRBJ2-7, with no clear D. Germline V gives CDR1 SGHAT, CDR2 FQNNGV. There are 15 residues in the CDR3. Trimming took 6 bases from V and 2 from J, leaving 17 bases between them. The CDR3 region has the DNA TGTGCCAGCAGTTCGGACCGGTCGATCACCTACGAGCAGTACTTC. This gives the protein CASSSDRSITYEQYF.

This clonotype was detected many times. CDR3 DNA sequence: TGTGCCAGCAGTTTAACCCGCGGCTACACCTTC. Protein sequence: CASSLTRGYTF. The chain carries TRBV12-3 or TRBV12-4 and TRBJ1-2; D is ambiguous. V lost 2 bases, J lost 8 bases, and 6 bases lay in between. There are 11 residues in the CDR3.

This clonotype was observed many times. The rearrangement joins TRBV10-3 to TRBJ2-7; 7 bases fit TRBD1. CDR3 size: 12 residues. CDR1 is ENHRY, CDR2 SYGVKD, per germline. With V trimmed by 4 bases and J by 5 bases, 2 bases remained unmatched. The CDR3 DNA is TGTGCCATCAGTGGGGACAGAGACGAGCAGTACTTC. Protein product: CAISGDRDEQYF.

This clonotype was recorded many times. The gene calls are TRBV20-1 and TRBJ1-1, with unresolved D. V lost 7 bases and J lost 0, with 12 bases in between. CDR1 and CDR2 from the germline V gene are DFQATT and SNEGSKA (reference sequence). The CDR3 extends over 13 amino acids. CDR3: CSGSGPMNTEAFF. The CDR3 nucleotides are TGCAGTGGGTCGGGCCCCATGAACACTGAAGCTTTCTTT.

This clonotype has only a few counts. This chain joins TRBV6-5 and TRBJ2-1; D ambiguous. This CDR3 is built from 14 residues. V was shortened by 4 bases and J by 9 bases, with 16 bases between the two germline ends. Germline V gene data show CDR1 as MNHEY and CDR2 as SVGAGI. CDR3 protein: CASSSADGNSEQFF. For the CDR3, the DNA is TGTGCCAGCAGTTCCGCGGACGGAAACAGTGAGCAGTTCTTC.

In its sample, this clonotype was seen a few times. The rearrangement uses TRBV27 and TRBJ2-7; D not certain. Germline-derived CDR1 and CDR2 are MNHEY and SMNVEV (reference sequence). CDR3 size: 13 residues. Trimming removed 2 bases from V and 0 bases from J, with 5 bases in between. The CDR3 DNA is TGTGCCAGCAGTTTAATCTTCTCCTACGAGCAGTACTTC. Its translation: CASSLIFSYEQYF.

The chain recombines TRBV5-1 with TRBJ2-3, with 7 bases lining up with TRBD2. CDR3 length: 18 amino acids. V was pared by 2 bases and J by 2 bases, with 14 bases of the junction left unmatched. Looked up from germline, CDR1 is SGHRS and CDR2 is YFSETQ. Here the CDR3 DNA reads TGCGCCAGCAGCTTCGGCCCCCCCAGCGGGGACCCCACAGATACGCAGTATTTT. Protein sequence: CASSFGPPSGDPTDTQYF.

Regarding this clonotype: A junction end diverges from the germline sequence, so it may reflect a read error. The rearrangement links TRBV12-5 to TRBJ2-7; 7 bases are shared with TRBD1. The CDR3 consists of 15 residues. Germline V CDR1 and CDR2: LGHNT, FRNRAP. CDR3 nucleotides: TGTGCTAGTGTTTTGCGACAGGGATTCTCCTACGAGCAGTACTTC. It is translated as CASVLRQGFSYEQYF.

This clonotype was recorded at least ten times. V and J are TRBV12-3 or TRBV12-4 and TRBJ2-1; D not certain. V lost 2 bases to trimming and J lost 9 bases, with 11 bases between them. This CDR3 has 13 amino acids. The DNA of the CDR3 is TGTGCCAGCAGTTTATCTCCGACCGCTGAGCAGTTCTTC. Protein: CASSLSPTAEQFF.

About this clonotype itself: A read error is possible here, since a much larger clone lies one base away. Written as DNA, the CDR3 is TGTGCCAGCAGGCGAGCGGGGACCACAGATACGCAGTATTTT. It translates to CASRRAGTTDTQYF. The chain carries TRBV28 and TRBJ2-3; the match to TRBD2 covers 7 bases. The CDR3 has 14 amino acids. The V segment lost 6 bases and the J segment 2 bases; nucleotides outside the gene matches: 5. Germline V gene lookup returns CDR1 MDHEN and CDR2 SYDVKM.

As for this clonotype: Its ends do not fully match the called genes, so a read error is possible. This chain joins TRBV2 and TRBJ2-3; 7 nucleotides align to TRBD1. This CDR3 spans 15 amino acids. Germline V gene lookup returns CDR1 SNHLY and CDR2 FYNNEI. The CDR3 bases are TGTGCTAGCAGTCGGGACAGTATTAGCACAGATACGCAGTATTTT. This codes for CASSRDSISTDTQYF.

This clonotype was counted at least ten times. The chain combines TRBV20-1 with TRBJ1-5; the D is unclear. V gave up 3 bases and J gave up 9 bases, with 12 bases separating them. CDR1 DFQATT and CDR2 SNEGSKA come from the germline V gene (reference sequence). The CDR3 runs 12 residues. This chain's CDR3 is CSASHGGPPQHF. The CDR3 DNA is TGCAGTGCTAGCCACGGCGGTCCGCCCCAGCATTTT.

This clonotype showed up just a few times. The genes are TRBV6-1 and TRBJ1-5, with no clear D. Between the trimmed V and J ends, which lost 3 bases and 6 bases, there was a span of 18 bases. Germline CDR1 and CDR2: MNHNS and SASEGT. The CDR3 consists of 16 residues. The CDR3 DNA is TGTGCCAGCAGTGAGGGCCTCGGAGGGTTTGGTCAGCCCCAGCATTTT. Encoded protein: CASSEGLGGFGQPQHF.

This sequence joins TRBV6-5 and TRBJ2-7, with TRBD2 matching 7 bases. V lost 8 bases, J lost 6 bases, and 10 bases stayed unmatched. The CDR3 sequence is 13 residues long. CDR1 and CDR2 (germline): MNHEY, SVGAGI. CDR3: CASGQRGFAEQYF. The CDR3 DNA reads TGTGCCAGCGGCCAGCGGGGCTTCGCCGAGCAGTACTTC.

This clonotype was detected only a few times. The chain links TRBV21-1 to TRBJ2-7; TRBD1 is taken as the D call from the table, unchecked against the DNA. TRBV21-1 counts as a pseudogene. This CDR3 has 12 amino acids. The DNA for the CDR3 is TGTGCCAGCGCCCCACAGGTTTACGAGCAGTACTTC. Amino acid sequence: CASAPQVYEQYF.

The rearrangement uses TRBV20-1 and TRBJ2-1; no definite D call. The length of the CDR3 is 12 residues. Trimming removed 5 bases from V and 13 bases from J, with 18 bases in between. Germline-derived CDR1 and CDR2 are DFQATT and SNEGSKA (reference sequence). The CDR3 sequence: CSAPTPSFEQFF. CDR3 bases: TGCAGTGCTCCGACCCCGAGCTTTGAACAGTTCTTC.